Below, 19 T cell receptor beta chains from the same sample are listed, as sequenced in a study of T cell repertoires in cytomegalovirus infection. Via MiXCR, TCRdb re-called the reads, giving one row per CDR3 protein. The data hold 650,000 to 900,000 distinct CDR3 sequences, with approximately 30% observed a single time. Their cognate antigens are unknown. The source material was cultured CD8+ T cells from PBMCs, sampled from culture after CMV antigen stimulation. Receptors originate from a human donor in good health (CMV status not recorded). Some clones in this sample may be carry-over from other donors' samples.

The table lists this clonotype with a count of one. CDR3 DNA sequence: TGTGCCAGCAGCTTAGTTACGAGCGGGGGGAGTTGCAATGAGCAGTTCTTC. It yields the protein CASSLVTSGGSCNEQFF. The chain employs TRBV7-6 and TRBJ2-1, with 9 bases fitting TRBD2. This CDR3 comprises 17 residues. Trimming took 1 base from V and 6 from J; bases not matched to a gene: 10. Germline lookup yields CDR1 SGHVS and CDR2 FNYEAQ.

The chain employs TRBV3-1 and TRBJ1-1; the D gene is possibly TRBD1 (5 bases). This CDR3 has 14 amino acids. Looked up from germline, CDR1 is LGHDT and CDR2 is YNNKEL (reference sequence). V was clipped by 4 bases and J by 4 bases, with 13 bases between them. In DNA, the CDR3 is TGTGCCAGCAGCCCCGCCGGGGGGAGCACTGAAGCTTTCTTT. Protein: CASSPAGGSTEAFF.

This clonotype was seen many times. The V gene is TRBV12-3 or TRBV12-4, the J gene TRBJ1-2; D gene uncertain. V was trimmed by 5 bases and J by 5 bases, leaving 6 bases between them. The CDR3 totals 11 residues. The CDR3 spells CASSQQYGYTF. As DNA, the CDR3 is TGTGCCAGCAGTCAGCAGTATGGCTACACCTTC.

This clonotype came up a few times. J is TRBJ2-2 and V is TRBV10-3; 7 positions agree with TRBD1. The CDR3 totals 17 residues. The germline CDR1 and CDR2 sequences are ENHRY and SYGVKD. V lost 11 bases and J lost 0; bases outside the gene matches: 15. The CDR3 nucleotides are TGTGCCGTCCCTCTCCGTACAGGGGCGTCGAACACCGGGGAGCTGTTTTTT. This gives the protein CAVPLRTGASNTGELFF.

This clonotype has at least ten counts. This chain links TRBV7-9 with TRBJ1-1; 8 nucleotides agree with TRBD1. The CDR3 runs 19 residues. Germline trimming cut 2 bases from V and 4 bases from J; bases unmatched to any gene: 18. The germline V gene encodes CDR1 SEHNR and CDR2 FQNEAQ (reference sequence). Written as DNA, the CDR3 is TGTGCCAGCAGCTTATTGGGCAGGGGGCGCAAGACCAAGGGCACTGAAGCTTTCTTT. It yields the protein CASSLLGRGRKTKGTEAFF.

This clonotype came up once. The chain employs TRBV12-5 and TRBJ2-7; no definite D call. Germline V gives CDR1 LGHNT, CDR2 FRNRAP. V was clipped by 0 bases and J by 5 bases, with 14 bases between them. This CDR3 contains 15 residues. This chain's CDR3 is CASGLVTRVFNEQYF. DNA of the CDR3: TGTGCTAGTGGTTTGGTAACTCGGGTGTTTAACGAGCAGTACTTC.

The rearrangement joins TRBV11-2 to TRBJ1-2; a weak D match, TRBD1 (5 bases). Trimming took off 1 base at V and 4 bases at J, with 10 bases between the two ends. Germline CDR1 and CDR2: SGHAT and FQNNGV. This CDR3 is 14 amino acids long. CDR3: CASSLGTGVYGYTF. In nucleotides, the CDR3 is TGTGCCAGCAGCTTAGGTACAGGAGTCTATGGCTACACCTTC.

This clonotype has more than one count but fewer than ten. This sequence joins TRBV12-5 and TRBJ1-1; tentative D call: TRBD1 (6 bases). Germline V gene data show CDR1 as LGHNT and CDR2 as FRNRAP. This CDR3 region has 14 residues. V lost 0 bases and J lost 5, with 10 bases in between. CDR3 residues: CASGLVRGGTEAFF. The CDR3 DNA follows: TGTGCTAGTGGTTTGGTACGAGGGGGGACTGAAGCTTTCTTT.

This clonotype was observed a few times. The chain is built from TRBV10-3 and TRBJ1-2; TRBD1 is a possible D gene (5 bases). Trimming shortened V by 11 bases and J by 7 bases, and 17 bases separated the two germline ends. The CDR3 is 12 amino acids. Looked up from germline, CDR1 is ENHRY and CDR2 is SYGVKD. The CDR3 sequence is CALYTGTLGYTF. The DNA for the CDR3 is TGTGCCCTCTACACCGGGACCCTTGGCTACACCTTC.

This chain links TRBV6-2 or TRBV6-3 with TRBJ1-2; D is ambiguous. V lost 6 bases and J lost 4, with 6 bases in between. Germline loops: CDR1 MNHEY, CDR2 SVGEGT. The CDR3 has 11 amino acids. The DNA of the CDR3 is TGTGCCAGCAGCCAGAGCTATGGCTACACCTTC. Translation gives CASSQSYGYTF.

This clonotype was seen more than once but under ten times. This chain connects TRBV12-5 to TRBJ2-1, with 10 bases that match TRBD1. CDR3 size: 14 residues. The germline V gene has CDR1 LGHNT and CDR2 FRNRAP. Unmatched junction bases numbered 12, after V lost 6 bases and J lost 13 bases. The CDR3 reads CASGDSGTGESQFF. The DNA of the CDR3 is TGTGCTAGTGGCGACTCCGGGACAGGGGAGTCACAGTTCTTC.

The CDR3: CASSPQLTGDEQYF. CDR3 nucleotides: TGTGCCAGCAGCCCACAGCTGACAGGGGACGAGCAGTACTTC. The chain has TRBV12-3 or TRBV12-4 and TRBJ2-7; 8 bases are shared with TRBD1. The CDR3 is 14 residues long. V trimming: 6 bases; J trimming: 5 bases; junction bases outside the gene matches: 9.

This clonotype was detected once. Possible read error: a much larger clone is one base away. This chain links TRBV7-2 with TRBJ2-5; 11 bases are shared with TRBD2. The CDR3 has 15 residues. V gave up 10 bases and J gave up 0 bases; unmatched junction bases: 7. The V gene's germline CDR1 is SGHTA and CDR2 FQGNSA. The CDR3 loop is CANTTSGGYQETQYF. The CDR3 DNA reads as TGTGCCAACACAACTAGCGGGGGATACCAAGAGACCCAGTACTTC.

The sample holds a few counts of this clonotype. This sequence joins TRBV7-3 and TRBJ2-1; 8 positions match TRBD2. The CDR3 extends over 16 amino acids. Per germline, CDR1 SGHTA and CDR2 FQGTGA. The V and J ends lost 2 bases and 2 bases, in that order; junction bases with no gene match: 5. CDR3 region: CASSLFAGGPYNEQFF. CDR3 in DNA: TGTGCCAGCAGCTTATTTGCGGGGGGCCCCTACAATGAGCAGTTCTTC.

In this sample, this clonotype turned up many times. Written as DNA, the CDR3 is TGTGCCAGCAGGTCCGGGACTAGTCGCGCCGGGGAGCTGTTTTTT. Amino acids: CASRSGTSRAGELFF. V and J are TRBV7-2 and TRBJ2-2; 8 bases agree with TRBD2. The trim removed 6 bases at V and 6 bases at J, leaving 9 bases unmatched. Germline lookup yields CDR1 SGHTA and CDR2 FQGNSA. The CDR3 is 15 amino acids. The full variable domain, rest sourced from reference TRBV7-2 and TRBJ2-2, is GAGVSQSPSNKVTEKGKDVELRCDPISGHTALYWYRQSLGQGLEFLIYFQGNSAPDKSGLPSDRFSAERTGGSVSTLTIQRTQQEDSAVYLCASRSGTSRAGELFFGEGSRLTVL.

This clonotype was observed a few times. The rearrangement joins TRBV7-6 to TRBJ2-2; 7 nucleotides agree with TRBD1. The CDR3 has 13 amino acids. From germline, CDR1 is SGHVS and CDR2 FNYEAQ. The DNA for the CDR3 is TGTGCTCCAGGGGGAGATTCCACCGGGGAGCTGTTTTTT. Encoded protein: CAPGGDSTGELFF.

This rearrangement joins TRBV29-1 to TRBJ1-1; D is undetermined. Trimming cost V 5 bases and J 1 base, with 5 bases left between them. Germline V gene lookup returns CDR1 SQVTM and CDR2 ANQGSEA. The CDR3 is 11 residues long. The CDR3 here is CSVKTNTEAFF. The CDR3 DNA reads as TGCAGCGTTAAAACGAACACTGAAGCTTTCTTT. The variable domain in full, completed from reference TRBV29-1 and TRBJ1-1, reads SAVISQKPSRDICQRGTSLTIQCQVDSQVTMMFWYRQQPGQSLTLIATANQGSEATYESGFVIDKFPISRPNLTFSTLTVSNMSPEDSSIYLCSVKTNTEAFFGQGTRLTVV.

The chain links TRBV4-1 to TRBJ2-4; D is ambiguous. Trimming removed 1 base from V and 0 bases from J, with 7 bases in between. CDR3 length: 15 residues. Germline loops: CDR1 MGHRA, CDR2 YSYEKL. The CDR3 DNA sequence: TGCGCCAGCAGCCAAGGTGGGCTAGCCAAAAACATTCAGTACTTC. Its translation: CASSQGGLAKNIQYF.

This rearrangement joins TRBV15 to TRBJ2-1; D gene unclear. The CDR3 spans 13 residues. Trimming shortened V by 5 bases and J by 5 bases, and 10 bases separated the two germline ends. Germline values: CDR1 LNHNV, CDR2 YYDKDF (reference sequence). The CDR3 is CATSPRPDNEQFF. The CDR3 coding sequence is TGTGCCACCAGCCCTCGACCGGACAATGAGCAGTTCTTC.